This T cell receptor (beta chain) derives from a study of blood T cell repertoires in COVID-19. Study-level background: T cells, B-cell-depleted T cells, or PBMCs provided the cDNA or gDNA that served as material.

The CDR3 is made up of 15 amino acids. V dropped 4 bases and J dropped 4 bases, with 17 bases sitting between them. Germline V gene sequence: CDR1 SGHDT, CDR2 YYEEEE. The repertoire was sequenced with immunoSEQ multiplex PCR; TCRdb's copy has only in-frame clones and lacks some. Among over 25,000 clones, about 87% were seen once, and the ten largest hold more than 15%. Sequenced input: peripheral blood. This clonotype was sampled from a man aged 65 to 85 with active COVID-19. The rearrangement links TRBV5-6 to TRBJ1-2, with D tentatively TRBD1 (6 bases). The CDR3 sequence is CASSVTGIRAYGYTF. The CDR3 DNA follows: TGTGCCAGCAGCGTTACAGGGATCAGAGCCTATGGCTACACCTTC.